This T cell receptor beta chain came from a study of blood T cell repertoires in COVID-19. For the study at large: Donors in the United States, Italy and Spain gave samples during acute or convalescent COVID-19. T cells, B-cell-depleted T cells, or PBMCs provided the cDNA or gDNA that served as material.

Germline trimming cut 0 bases from V and 2 bases from J; bases unmatched to any gene: 4. CDR1 and CDR2 (germline): LGHNA, YSLEER. This CDR3 is 15 amino acids long. Followed over time, Seattle patients had been enrolled while infection was active. In the original processing: Quantification of nucleated cells was approximated via reference gene primer amplification. Clones were read by immunoSEQ multiplex PCR, and TCRdb kept only the in-frame ones, dropping some. V, J and clone size are those of that table, while D and trimming were read from the DNA. There are approximately 270,000 clones in the sample; about 80% occur only once, and about a sixth lies in the top ten.

This TCR was sampled from a person in their 70s with COVID-19, enrolled during active disease. The rearrangement uses TRBV4-3 and TRBJ2-7; 7 bases line up with TRBD1. Sequenced sample: peripheral blood. The CDR3 region is CASSQEGRGPYEQYF. The CDR3 DNA reads TGCGCCAGCAGCCAAGAAGGTAGGGGGCCCTACGAGCAGTACTTC.